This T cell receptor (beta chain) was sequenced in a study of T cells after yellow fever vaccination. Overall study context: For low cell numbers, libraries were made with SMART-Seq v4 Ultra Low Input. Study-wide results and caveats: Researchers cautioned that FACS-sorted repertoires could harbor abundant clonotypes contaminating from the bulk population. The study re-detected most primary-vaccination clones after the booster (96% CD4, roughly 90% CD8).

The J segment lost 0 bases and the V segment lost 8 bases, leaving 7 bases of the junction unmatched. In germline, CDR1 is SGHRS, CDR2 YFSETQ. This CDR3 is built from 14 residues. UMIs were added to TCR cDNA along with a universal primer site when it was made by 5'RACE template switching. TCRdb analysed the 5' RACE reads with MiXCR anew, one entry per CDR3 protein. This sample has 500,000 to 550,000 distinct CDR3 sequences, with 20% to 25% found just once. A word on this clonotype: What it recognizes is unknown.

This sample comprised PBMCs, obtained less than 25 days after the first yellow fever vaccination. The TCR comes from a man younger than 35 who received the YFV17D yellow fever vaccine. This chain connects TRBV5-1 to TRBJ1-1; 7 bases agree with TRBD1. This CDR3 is CARTPGQMNTEAFF. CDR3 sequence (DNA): TGCGCCAGGACTCCGGGACAGATGAACACTGAAGCTTTCTTT.